Below are 29 T cell receptor beta chains sequenced from a single sample in a study of a mutant IDH1 vaccine in newly diagnosed glioma. Sample time point: week 35, safety follow-up. Alongside topical imiquimod, each dose of vaccine comprised 300 ug of mutant IDH1 20-mer peptide. For these receptors, no antigen is known. Some clones are missing from TCRdb's copy, which holds only in-frame ones; the method was immunoSEQ multiplex PCR. The data contain about 68,000 clones, 84% of them singletons. Source: PBMCs, taken from a glioma patient whose treatment included an IDH1 peptide vaccine. These receptors came from a young man with glioma.

In regard to this clone: One end of the junction does not line up with germline, which may come from a read error. The V gene is TRBV6-6, the J gene TRBJ1-2, with D possibly TRBD1 on 6 matching bases. Germline CDR1 MNHNY, CDR2 SVGAGI (reference sequence). The length of the CDR3 is 11 residues. The chain's CDR3 is CASSYTGSSVF. In nucleotides, the CDR3 is TGTGCCAGCAGTTACACAGGGTCCTCAGTCTTC.

This clone was seen a few times. The chain links TRBV29-1 to TRBJ1-5; D unclear. Germline CDR1 and CDR2: SQVTM and ANQGSEA. The V end was cut by 4 bases, the J end by 4 bases, with 11 bases between. CDR3 length equals 13 residues. The DNA of the CDR3 is TGCAGCGTTGTAGGAGGGCAGAATCAGCCCCAGCATTTT. Translated: CSVVGGQNQPQHF.

The V and J genes are TRBV6-5 and TRBJ2-7, with 8 bases fitting TRBD2. The CDR3 extends over 14 amino acids. V gave up 4 bases and J gave up 5 bases; unmatched junction bases: 7. Looked up from germline, CDR1 is MNHEY and CDR2 is SVGAGI. The CDR3 sequence is CASSSRGGWDEQYF. DNA for the CDR3: TGTGCCAGCAGTTCTCGGGGGGGTTGGGACGAGCAGTACTTC.

The rearrangement links TRBV4-3 to TRBJ2-2; 7 bases map to TRBD1. V was clipped by 1 base and J by 5 bases; unmatched bases: 4. The germline V gene encodes CDR1 LGHNA and CDR2 YSLEER. The CDR3 is made up of 15 amino acids. The chain's CDR3 is CASSQGQGRTGELFF. CDR3 nucleotide sequence: TGCGCCAGCAGCCAAGGACAGGGTAGAACCGGGGAGCTGTTTTTT.

The chain joins TRBV9 to TRBJ2-1; 7 bases are shared with TRBD1. CDR3 size: 18 residues. CDR1 is SGDLS and CDR2 is YYNGEE in the germline V gene. After removal of 3 bases from V and 5 bases from J, the junction contained 17 bases not matched to a gene. CDR3 bases: TGTGCCAGCAGCGGGGACAGTCCCCTGAAACTCCGGGACAATGAGCAGTTCTTC. This sequence encodes CASSGDSPLKLRDNEQFF.

This chain connects TRBV27 to TRBJ2-7; 9 positions agree with TRBD2. J was trimmed by 3 bases and V by 3 bases; bases with no gene match: 6. This CDR3 has 15 residues. CDR1 and CDR2 (germline): MNHEY, SMNVEV (reference sequence). The CDR3 here is CASSFLSSGDYEQYF. CDR3 coding DNA: TGTGCCAGCAGTTTTTTGTCTAGCGGGGACTACGAGCAGTACTTC.

The chain links TRBV27 to TRBJ1-1, with D possibly TRBD1 on 5 matching bases. Germline loops: CDR1 MNHEY, CDR2 SMNVEV (reference sequence). The CDR3 loop spans 13 amino acids. Trimming cost V 3 bases and J 1 base, with 6 bases left between them. The CDR3 sequence is CASSFQGNTEAFF. The CDR3 DNA sequence: TGTGCCAGCAGTTTTCAGGGGAACACTGAAGCTTTCTTT.

The chain recombines TRBV7-3 with TRBJ1-2, with TRBD1 as a possible D gene (5 bases). Trimming took off 5 bases at V and 7 bases at J, with 17 bases between the two ends. The CDR3 length is 14 residues. Germline V lookup: CDR1 SGHTA, CDR2 FQGTGA. CDR3 sequence reads: CASSNTGTVAGYTF. The CDR3 DNA reads as TGTGCCAGCAGCAACACCGGGACGGTGGCTGGCTACACCTTC.

The chain uses TRBV7-9 and TRBJ2-7; D call uncertain. Germline loops: CDR1 SEHNR, CDR2 FQNEAQ (reference sequence). Trimming removed 0 bases from V and 5 bases from J, with 5 bases in between. The CDR3 has 12 amino acids. CDR3 in DNA: TGTGCCAGCAGCTTAGCGGTGAACGAGCAGTACTTC. Its protein product is CASSLAVNEQYF.

Notes on this clone: Other DNA sequences in this specimen translate into the identical CDR3. The chain uses TRBV18 and TRBJ2-7; tentatively, D is TRBD2 (6 bases). Germline CDR1 is KGHSH and CDR2 is LQKENI. This CDR3 is built from 14 residues. Trimming shortened V by 2 bases and J by 3 bases, and 11 bases separated the two germline ends. DNA for the CDR3: TGTGCCAGCTCACCAGGTGGAGGGAGCTACGAGCAGTACTTC. Translation: CASSPGGGSYEQYF.

The CDR3 spells CASSFNRAFNGYTF. The CDR3 nucleotides are TGTGCCAGCAGCTTTAACAGGGCATTTAATGGCTACACCTTC. This sequence joins TRBV13 and TRBJ1-2, with D possibly matching TRBD1 (6 bases). Germline V CDR1 and CDR2: PRHDT, FYEKMQ (reference sequence). Trimming cost V 3 bases and J 6 bases, with 14 bases left between them. The CDR3 spans 14 residues.

The rearrangement joins TRBV9 to TRBJ1-1; D remains unclear. The CDR3 contains 14 residues. Germline V gene data show CDR1 as SGDLS and CDR2 as YYNGEE. Between the trimmed V and J ends, which lost 3 bases and 1 base, there was a span of 10 bases. CDR3 loop: CASSGGRRNTEAFF. The CDR3 DNA follows: TGTGCCAGCAGCGGTGGACGTAGGAACACTGAAGCTTTCTTT.

The chain carries TRBV28 and TRBJ1-4, with D perhaps TRBD1 (5 bases). V lost 3 bases and J lost 0, with 11 bases in between. This CDR3 has 16 residues. Germline V gene data show CDR1 as MDHEN and CDR2 as SYDVKM. CDR3 in amino acids: CASSFLGAATNEKLFF. CDR3 DNA sequence: TGTGCCAGCAGTTTCCTTGGGGCAGCAACTAATGAAAAACTGTTTTTT.

This chain connects TRBV30 to TRBJ1-5; a possible D gene is TRBD1 (6 bases). Germline CDR1 and CDR2: GTSNPN and SVGIG (reference sequence). There are 16 residues in the CDR3. Trimming left V 2 bases short and J 1 base short, with 15 bases between. The CDR3 protein is CAWSFSGGQSNQPQHF. The DNA of the CDR3 is TGTGCCTGGAGTTTCTCCGGGGGGCAGAGCAATCAGCCCCAGCATTTT.

CDR3 region: CASSPHRGPQPQHF. The CDR3 DNA sequence: TGCGCCAGCAGCCCTCACAGGGGCCCCCAGCCCCAGCATTTT. The genes are TRBV4-3 and TRBJ1-5; 7 bases map to TRBD1. CDR3 length: 14 amino acids. CDR1 and CDR2 from the germline V gene are LGHNA and YSLEER. V was clipped by 4 bases and J by 7 bases; unmatched bases: 7.

V and J are TRBV19 and TRBJ1-1; D gene uncertain. This CDR3 region has 12 residues. CDR1 is LNHDA and CDR2 is SQIVND in the germline V gene (reference sequence). The V gene lost 3 bases and the J gene lost 8 bases, with 10 bases spanning the gap. CDR3 nucleotide sequence: TGTGCCAGTAGTATCCCCGGGCCAGAAGCTTTCTTT. This gives the protein CASSIPGPEAFF.

This chain connects TRBV4-2 to TRBJ1-1; possible D gene TRBD1, 6 bases. The CDR3 has 16 amino acids. The ends were cut back, 1 base at V and 5 bases at J, with 17 bases in the middle. Per the germline V gene, CDR1 is LGHNA and CDR2 is YNFKEQ. The CDR3 sequence: CASSQGRVSGETEAFF. The CDR3, as DNA: TGTGCCAGCAGCCAAGGCAGGGTGTCAGGGGAAACTGAAGCTTTCTTT.

The CDR3 protein is CASGRQGNTEAFF. In DNA form, the CDR3 reads TGTGCCAGCGGTCGCCAGGGTAACACTGAAGCTTTCTTT. The chain recombines TRBV7-2 with TRBJ1-1; tentative D call: TRBD1 (5 bases). Germline-derived CDR1 and CDR2 are SGHTA and FQGNSA. Trimming removed 8 bases from V and 2 bases from J, with 12 bases in between. This CDR3 comprises 13 residues.

The V call is TRBV5-1, the J call TRBJ2-3; 8 bases are a match to TRBD1. The V and J ends lost 3 bases and 2 bases, in that order; junction bases with no gene match: 8. The V gene's germline CDR1 is SGHRS and CDR2 YFSETQ. This CDR3 is 16 amino acids long. This chain's CDR3 is CASSSRTGIVTDTQYF. The CDR3 DNA is TGCGCCAGCAGCTCCAGGACAGGGATAGTCACAGATACGCAGTATTTT.

This rearrangement joins TRBV6-6 to TRBJ2-2; 8 nucleotides align to TRBD1. Germline CDR1 MNHNY, CDR2 SVGAGI (reference sequence). CDR3 length: 15 amino acids. With V trimmed by 5 bases and J by 4 bases, 6 bases remained unmatched. The CDR3 bases are TGTGCCAGCAGTGACAGGGGTGGGCGCACCGGGGAGCTGTTTTTT. Translating it yields CASSDRGGRTGELFF.

The chain combines TRBV6-4 with TRBJ1-2, with D maybe TRBD1 (6 bases). CDR1 and CDR2 (germline): MRHNA, SNTAGT. The V and J ends lost 6 bases and 2 bases respectively, with 16 bases between them. This CDR3 comprises 15 residues. The DNA for the CDR3 is TGTGCCAGCAGCCCTGACAGGCTGGGAAACTATGGCTACACCTTC. Translated: CASSPDRLGNYGYTF.

This sequence joins TRBV15 and TRBJ2-2, with 7 bases that match TRBD1. The trim removed 3 bases at V and 9 bases at J, leaving 7 bases unmatched. Per the germline V gene, CDR1 is LNHNV and CDR2 is YYDKDF (reference sequence). CDR3 size: 14 residues. The chain's CDR3 is CATSREQGSRELFF. DNA of the CDR3: TGTGCCACCAGCAGGGAACAGGGGAGCAGGGAGCTGTTTTTT.

This chain connects TRBV10-3 to TRBJ2-1, with 10 bases lining up with TRBD2. In germline, CDR1 is ENHRY, CDR2 SYGVKD. V was pared by 6 bases and J by 12 bases, with 5 bases of the junction left unmatched. The CDR3 runs 12 residues. The CDR3 spells CAIRSSSGGQFF. DNA of the CDR3: TGTGCCATCAGATCATCTAGCGGGGGGCAGTTCTTC.

This chain joins TRBV12-5 and TRBJ1-2, with 10 bases fitting TRBD1. Per germline, CDR1 LGHNT and CDR2 FRNRAP. This CDR3 has 15 residues. J was trimmed by 7 bases and V by 3 bases; bases with no gene match: 8. As DNA, the CDR3 is TGTGCTAGTGGTTTAGAATGGGGACAGGGGACTGGCTACACCTTC. It yields the protein CASGLEWGQGTGYTF.

The CDR3 nucleotides read TGCGCCAGCATGTCAGTCAGCCAAGAGACCCAGTACTTC. Translation: CASMSVSQETQYF. The chain couples TRBV5-1 to TRBJ2-5; D is ambiguous. Germline assignment: CDR1 SGHRS and CDR2 YFSETQ. The V and J ends lost 6 bases and 1 base respectively, with 10 bases between them. CDR3 length: 13 amino acids.

The chain couples TRBV6-1 to TRBJ2-7; unclear D gene. Germline V gives CDR1 MNHNS, CDR2 SASEGT. CDR3 length equals 13 residues. Between the trimmed V and J ends, which lost 0 bases and 3 bases, there was a span of 6 bases. CDR3 sequence: CASSEAANYEQYF. CDR3 in DNA: TGTGCCAGCAGTGAAGCTGCGAACTACGAGCAGTACTTC.

The chain recombines TRBV6-1 with TRBJ2-1; perhaps TRBD2 as D (6 bases). The CDR3 has 18 residues. Trimming stripped 3 bases from V and 0 bases from J, with 18 bases between. In germline, CDR1 is MNHNS, CDR2 SASEGT. This CDR3 reads CASSEGPGLPSSYNEQFF. CDR3 bases: TGTGCCAGCAGTGAGGGTCCGGGACTTCCGAGCTCCTACAATGAGCAGTTCTTC.

The genes are TRBV7-2 and TRBJ2-7; no reliable D call. The V gene lost 5 bases and the J gene lost 2 bases, with 4 bases spanning the gap. Germline lookup yields CDR1 SGHTA and CDR2 FQGNSA. CDR3 length: 11 residues. CDR3 region: CASSATYEQYF. In DNA, the CDR3 is TGTGCCAGCAGCGCCACCTACGAGCAGTACTTC.

This rearrangement joins TRBV5-6 to TRBJ2-1; a possible D gene is TRBD2 (6 bases). CDR3 size: 16 residues. Per the germline V gene, CDR1 is SGHDT and CDR2 is YYEEEE. Trimming cost V 1 base and J 1 base, with 12 bases left between them. The CDR3, as DNA: TGTGCCAGCAGCTTGTGGGGTAGCGGTTCCTACAATGAGCAGTTCTTC. Amino acids: CASSLWGSGSYNEQFF.